These 24 T cell receptor beta chains were all obtained from the same sample, sequenced in a study of blood T cell repertoires in COVID-19. Only in-frame clones appear in the TCRdb table, and some are missing; sequencing was by immunoSEQ multiplex PCR. The sample has more than 200,000 clones; 85% to 90% are singletons. What was sequenced was peripheral blood. Receptor source: a woman aged 60-75 years with COVID-19, enrolled during active disease.

This chain links TRBV28 with TRBJ1-1; D is possibly TRBD1 (6 bases). Germline V CDR1 and CDR2: MDHEN, SYDVKM. Trimming pared 3 bases from V and 8 bases from J, leaving 10 bases between. CDR3 length equals 12 residues. CDR3 protein: CASSLNRVEAFF. CDR3 nucleotide sequence: TGTGCCAGCAGTTTGAACAGGGTAGAAGCTTTCTTT.

J is TRBJ2-7 and V is TRBV5-1, with D tentatively TRBD1 (6 bases). V gave up 5 bases and J gave up 1 base, with 13 bases separating them. CDR3 size: 14 residues. CDR1 and CDR2 from the germline V gene are SGHRS and YFSETQ. The CDR3, as DNA: TGCGCCAGCAGTTTACAGGGATCGTCCTACGAGCAGTACTTC. It encodes CASSLQGSSYEQYF.

This sequence joins TRBV5-1 and TRBJ2-5, with 7 bases that match TRBD1. CDR1 and CDR2 from the germline V gene are SGHRS and YFSETQ. V was clipped by 4 bases and J by 3 bases; unmatched bases: 6. The CDR3 sequence is 14 residues long. The CDR3 sequence: CASSRDSQKETQYF. The CDR3 DNA reads TGCGCCAGCAGCCGGGACAGTCAAAAAGAGACCCAGTACTTC.

The chain has TRBV6-5 and TRBJ2-5; 8 positions agree with TRBD1. Germline CDR1 and CDR2: MNHEY and SVGAGI. V lost 5 bases, J lost 3 bases, and 8 bases stayed unmatched. The CDR3 covers 15 residues. CDR3 residues: CASSKTSTGEETQYF. For the CDR3, the DNA is TGTGCCAGCAGTAAAACTTCGACAGGGGAAGAGACCCAGTACTTC.

The chain joins TRBV19 to TRBJ1-5; D possibly corresponds to TRBD1 (5 bases). The CDR3 has 15 amino acids. V gave up 2 bases and J gave up 4 bases, with 12 bases separating them. Germline loops: CDR1 LNHDA, CDR2 SQIVND (reference sequence). The CDR3 reads CASSILQVGNQPQHF. CDR3 bases: TGTGCCAGTAGTATACTACAGGTGGGGAATCAGCCCCAGCATTTT.

This chain connects TRBV15 to TRBJ2-7; 12 bases align to TRBD2. Germline loops: CDR1 LNHNV, CDR2 YYDKDF (reference sequence). The CDR3 consists of 15 residues. J gave up 7 bases and V 1 base, and 5 bases lay outside the gene matches. CDR3 coding DNA: TGTGCCACCAGCAGAGTTCTAGCGGGAGGGAATGAGCAGTACTTC. Protein product: CATSRVLAGGNEQYF.

J is TRBJ2-2 and V is TRBV7-9, with TRBD2 matching over 7 bases. After removal of 2 bases from V and 4 bases from J, the junction contained 7 bases not matched to a gene. Germline values: CDR1 SEHNR, CDR2 FQNEAQ (reference sequence). CDR3 size: 16 residues. The CDR3 DNA reads as TGTGCCAGCAGCTTAAAATCGGGAGGAGGCACCGGGGAGCTGTTTTTT. Translated, it gives CASSLKSGGGTGELFF.

This clone is a singleton in its sample. The chain is built from TRBV3-1 (or the pseudogene TRBV3-2) and TRBJ2-2, with D possibly being TRBD1 (5 bases). With 4 bases removed from V and 5 bases from J, the gap between germline ends came to 11 bases. CDR1 and CDR2 (germline): LGHDT, YNNKEL (reference sequence). CDR3 length equals 14 residues. CDR3 protein: CASSLGQTTGELFF. The CDR3 DNA follows: TGTGCCAGCAGCCTAGGACAAACTACCGGGGAGCTGTTTTTT.

The rearrangement joins TRBV6-5 to TRBJ2-2; D may be TRBD2 (6 bases). The CDR3 consists of 15 residues. Germline loops: CDR1 MNHEY, CDR2 SVGAGI. Trimming removed 7 bases at V and 0 bases at J, with 12 bases between. CDR3 in DNA: TGTGCCAGCACGGCGGGAAACGCGAACACCGGGGAGCTGTTTTTT. Its protein is CASTAGNANTGELFF.

The V call is TRBV11-3, the J call TRBJ2-1, with D perhaps matching TRBD2 (5 bases). Trimming shortened V by 2 bases and J by 4 bases, and 12 bases separated the two germline ends. This CDR3 is built from 15 residues. The germline CDR1 and CDR2 sequences are SGHNT and YENEEA. The chain's CDR3 is CASSLRLADYNEQFF. DNA for the CDR3: TGTGCCAGCAGCTTAAGGCTAGCAGATTACAATGAGCAGTTCTTC.

V gene TRBV7-8 combines with J gene TRBJ2-3; 8 nucleotides line up with TRBD2. The CDR3 runs to 12 residues. J lost 15 bases, V lost 2 bases, and 7 bases had no gene match. Germline assignment: CDR1 SGHVS and CDR2 FQNEAQ. As DNA, the CDR3 is TGTGCCAGCAGCTTAACCAGCGGGGGCAGCTATTTT. Translating gives CASSLTSGGSYF. The whole variable domain, filled in from reference TRBV7-8 and TRBJ2-3, reads GAGVSQSPRYKVAKRGQDVALRCDPISGHVSLFWYQQALGQGPEFLTYFQNEAQLDKSGLPSDRFFAERPEGSVSTLKIQRTQQEDSAVYLCASSLTSGGSYFGPGTRLTVL.

This chain connects TRBV4-1 to TRBJ1-4; 9 bases map to TRBD1. The CDR3 length is 17 residues. With 1 base clipped from V and 2 bases from J, the junction kept 5 bases outside the gene matches. CDR1 is MGHRA and CDR2 is YSYEKL in the germline V gene. This CDR3 is CASSQGTGGLTNEKLFF. The CDR3, as DNA: TGCGCCAGCAGCCAAGGAACAGGGGGCTTGACTAATGAAAAACTGTTTTTT.

The V call is TRBV6-1, the J call TRBJ2-1; D gene uncertain. Germline-derived CDR1 and CDR2 are MNHNS and SASEGT. V was pared by 7 bases and J by 4 bases, with 5 bases between. CDR3 length: 11 amino acids. The CDR3 here is CASTNYNEQFF. Written as DNA, the CDR3 is TGTGCCAGCACCAATTACAATGAGCAGTTCTTC.

The chain has TRBV7-3 and TRBJ2-3, with a possible D match to TRBD1 (5 bases). The length of the CDR3 is 16 residues. Germline lookup yields CDR1 SGHTA and CDR2 FQGTGA. V lost 2 bases and J lost 6, with 18 bases in between. The CDR3 loop reads CASSLLASGKGDTQYF. The DNA for the CDR3 is TGTGCCAGCAGCTTATTGGCTAGTGGGAAGGGGGATACGCAGTATTTT.

This rearrangement joins TRBV6-5 to TRBJ2-1; D gene uncertain. There are 11 residues in the CDR3. V was shortened by 2 bases and J by 8 bases, with 4 bases between the two germline ends. Germline-derived CDR1 and CDR2 are MNHEY and SVGAGI. The CDR3 DNA sequence: TGTGCCAGCAGTTACCTTGATGAGCAGTTCTTC. As protein: CASSYLDEQFF.

The rearrangement links TRBV5-1 to TRBJ2-5, with TRBD2 matching over 13 bases. With 4 bases clipped from V and 5 bases from J, the junction kept 5 bases outside the gene matches. The CDR3 has 15 amino acids. The V gene's germline CDR1 is SGHRS and CDR2 YFSETQ. The CDR3 DNA is TGCGCCAGCAGCACGGGACTAGCGGGGAGGGAGACCCAGTACTTC. It is translated as CASSTGLAGRETQYF.

This clone was detected a few times. The chain uses TRBV7-2 and TRBJ2-2, with D possibly matching TRBD2 (6 bases). The CDR3 spans 15 residues. Trimming shortened V by 2 bases and J by 5 bases, and 12 bases separated the two germline ends. CDR1 is SGHTA and CDR2 is FQGNSA in the germline V gene. The CDR3 loop reads CASSLWREVTGELFF. In DNA form, the CDR3 reads TGTGCCAGCAGCTTATGGAGGGAGGTGACCGGGGAGCTGTTTTTT.

The CDR3 DNA is TGTGCCAGCAGCGCACAGTTAGCGGGCACTGAAGCTTTCTTT. This gives the protein CASSAQLAGTEAFF. This chain joins TRBV7-2 and TRBJ1-1; D remains unclear. The V gene lost 5 bases and the J gene lost 4 bases, with 14 bases spanning the gap. The CDR3 is 14 amino acids. Looked up from germline, CDR1 is SGHTA and CDR2 is FQGNSA.

V usage is TRBV5-4 and J usage is TRBJ2-5, with 9 bases lining up with TRBD1. The CDR3 runs 14 residues. V gave up 2 bases and J gave up 5 bases; unmatched junction bases: 4. The germline V gene has CDR1 SGHNT and CDR2 YYREEE (reference sequence). The CDR3: CASSLQGARETQYF. CDR3 bases: TGTGCCAGCAGCTTACAGGGGGCAAGGGAGACCCAGTACTTC.

This sequence joins TRBV24-1 and TRBJ2-5, with 9 bases aligning to TRBD1. V dropped 11 bases and J dropped 0; count of bases not matched to a gene: 3. Germline CDR1 KGHDR, CDR2 SFDVKD. This CDR3 is built from 13 residues. The CDR3 DNA is TGTGCCATAGGGACAGGGAACCAAGAGACCCAGTACTTC. Its translation: CAIGTGNQETQYF.

The chain uses TRBV19 and TRBJ1-4; 8 bases fit TRBD1. The CDR3 consists of 17 residues. Germline V gene sequence: CDR1 LNHDA, CDR2 SQIVND (reference sequence). J lost 7 bases, V lost 1 base, and 11 bases had no gene match. The DNA of the CDR3 is TGTGCCAGTAGTATAGTCGCCGCCGGGACAGGAGGTGAAAAACTGTTTTTT. Its protein is CASSIVAAGTGGEKLFF.

The chain links TRBV19 to TRBJ2-2; the match to TRBD2 covers 10 bases. Germline V gives CDR1 LNHDA, CDR2 SQIVND (reference sequence). The CDR3 sequence is 16 residues long. J gave up 4 bases and V 4 bases, and 6 bases lay outside the gene matches. Written as DNA, the CDR3 is TGTGCCAGTAGTAGGAGCGGGAGGGCCTCCACCGGGGAGCTGTTTTTT. Protein product: CASSRSGRASTGELFF.

This chain links TRBV7-9 with TRBJ1-2, with D uncertain. The CDR3 totals 13 residues. CDR1 is SEHNR and CDR2 is FQNEAQ in the germline V gene (reference sequence). V shed 1 base and J shed 6 bases, with 9 bases lying between them. CDR3 sequence reads: CASSLVGLDGYTF. DNA of the CDR3: TGTGCCAGCAGCTTAGTCGGTCTTGATGGCTACACCTTC.

This chain links TRBV5-1 with TRBJ2-2, with 8 bases lining up with TRBD2. CDR3 length equals 14 residues. CDR1 is SGHRS, CDR2 YFSETQ, per germline. The trim removed 2 bases at V and 7 bases at J, leaving 4 bases unmatched. The CDR3 DNA reads as TGCGCCAGCAGCTTAGCGGGAGTGATCGGGGAGCTGTTTTTT. Its translation is CASSLAGVIGELFF.